Below are 22 T cell receptor beta chains sequenced from a single sample in a study of vaccination and CD4 T cells after COVID-19. TCRdb reprocessed the PCR reads via MiXCR and lists one record per CDR3 protein. The sample shows about 20,000 distinct CDR3 sequences, about 60% of them seen only once. The input for sequencing was CD4+ T cells from blood, taken before SARS-CoV-2 vaccination. These receptors originate from a human donor who had recovered from COVID-19.

The chain recombines TRBV20-1 with TRBJ2-5; no clear D. This CDR3 is built from 11 residues. Deletions cut 1 base from V and 3 bases from J, with 3 bases between. The germline V gene has CDR1 DFQATT and CDR2 SNEGSKA (reference sequence). CDR3 sequence (DNA): TGCAGTGCTAGAGTTGAAGAGACCCAGTACTTC. As protein: CSARVEETQYF.

V usage is TRBV7-2 and J usage is TRBJ2-5; TRBD1 matches at 7 bases. V was clipped by 1 base and J by 0 bases; unmatched bases: 5. The germline gives CDR1 SGHTA, CDR2 FQGNSA. This CDR3 has 16 amino acids. CDR3 in amino acids: CASSLVPTGNQETQYF. The CDR3 coding sequence is TGTGCCAGCAGCTTAGTCCCGACAGGGAACCAAGAGACCCAGTACTTC.

This sequence joins TRBV7-2 and TRBJ2-7; tentative D call: TRBD2 (6 bases). V lost 2 bases to trimming and J lost 4 bases, with 12 bases between them. Per the germline V gene, CDR1 is SGHTA and CDR2 is FQGNSA. The CDR3 is 14 amino acids. The CDR3 loop is CASSLSGPQYEQYF. The CDR3 bases are TGTGCCAGCAGCTTAAGCGGGCCTCAATACGAGCAGTACTTC. Full variable domain (remainder filled in from reference TRBV7-2 and TRBJ2-7): GAGVSQSPSNKVTEKGKDVELRCDPISGHTALYWYRQSLGQGLEFLIYFQGNSAPDKSGLPSDRFSAERTGGSVSTLTIQRTQQEDSAVYLCASSLSGPQYEQYFGPGTRLTVT.

This clonotype has a handful of counts. V gene TRBV24-1 combines with J gene TRBJ1-1; 10 bases align to TRBD1. V shed 8 bases, J shed 0 bases, and the junction held 8 bases outside the gene matches. Germline values: CDR1 KGHDR, CDR2 SFDVKD. CDR3 length: 16 amino acids. The CDR3 is CATTALTGGMNTEAFF. Written as DNA, the CDR3 is TGTGCCACCACAGCACTGACAGGGGGCATGAACACTGAAGCTTTCTTT.

This clonotype has more than one count but fewer than ten. The V gene is TRBV19, the J gene TRBJ1-6, with TRBD1 identical over 12 bases. The CDR3 sequence is 14 residues long. Per germline, CDR1 LNHDA and CDR2 SQIVND (reference sequence). With 7 bases clipped from V and 10 bases from J, the junction kept 5 bases outside the gene matches. The CDR3 here is CASNSGTGGSPLHF. The CDR3 coding sequence is TGTGCCAGTAACTCCGGGACAGGGGGCTCACCCCTCCACTTT.

The chain carries TRBV7-9 and TRBJ2-3, with no clear D. The V end lost 5 bases, the J end lost 1 base, and 16 bases lay between the germline ends. Germline loops: CDR1 SEHNR, CDR2 FQNEAQ (reference sequence). CDR3 length: 16 residues. CDR3 DNA sequence: TGTGCCAGCAGCCAAATAGCCCTGGAAGGCACAGATACGCAGTATTTT. Encoded protein: CASSQIALEGTDTQYF.

The chain uses TRBV6-1 and TRBJ1-3; D uncertain. Trimming cost V 3 bases and J 4 bases, with 4 bases left between them. CDR3 size: 12 residues. CDR1 and CDR2 (germline): MNHNS, SASEGT. CDR3 DNA sequence: TGTGCCAGCAGTGAGCGGGGAAACACCATATATTTT. This codes for CASSERGNTIYF.

The chain joins TRBV19 to TRBJ2-3, with TRBD1 matching 7 bases. Germline V gene data show CDR1 as LNHDA and CDR2 as SQIVND (reference sequence). With 8 bases clipped from V and 2 bases from J, the junction kept 10 bases outside the gene matches. The CDR3 runs 15 residues. The CDR3 loop is CASQRQGTFTDTQYF. CDR3 in DNA: TGTGCCAGTCAGCGACAGGGAACTTTCACAGATACGCAGTATTTT.

The rearrangement uses TRBV11-3 and TRBJ1-1; D not certain. Germline V gene sequence: CDR1 SGHNT, CDR2 YENEEA. This CDR3 comprises 13 residues. V was trimmed by 3 bases and J by 0 bases, leaving 5 bases between them. The CDR3 DNA follows: TGTGCCAGCAGCTTGAGAGTGAACACTGAAGCTTTCTTT. The encoded protein is CASSLRVNTEAFF. Full variable domain (remainder filled in from reference TRBV11-3 and TRBJ1-1): EAGVVQSPRYKIIEKKQPVAFWCNPISGHNTLYWYLQNLGQGPELLIRYENEEAVDDSQLPKDRFSAERLKGVDSTLKIQPAELGDSAVYLCASSLRVNTEAFFGQGTRLTVV.

This sequence joins TRBV6-5 and TRBJ2-6, with 8 positions matching TRBD1. Germline V lookup: CDR1 MNHEY, CDR2 SVGAGI. The junction had 3 bases not matched to a gene; V was cut back by 3 bases and J by 2 bases. The CDR3 is 16 amino acids. The CDR3 sequence: CASSYPTGAGANVLTF. The CDR3 DNA reads TGTGCCAGCAGTTATCCGACAGGGGCTGGGGCCAACGTCCTGACTTTC.

The chain carries TRBV6-1 and TRBJ1-1; D is uncertain. Trimming left V 5 bases short and J 0 bases short, with 16 bases between. The CDR3 consists of 16 residues. Germline V gene sequence: CDR1 MNHNS, CDR2 SASEGT. The CDR3 protein is CASSRPPVEMNTEAFF. The CDR3 DNA reads TGTGCCAGCAGTCGGCCCCCCGTCGAGATGAACACTGAAGCTTTCTTT.

This rearrangement joins TRBV7-9 to TRBJ1-5; D might be TRBD1 (5 bases). Germline assignment: CDR1 SEHNR and CDR2 FQNEAQ (reference sequence). The CDR3 runs to 17 residues. Deletions cut 3 bases from V and 3 bases from J, with 18 bases between. The CDR3 sequence: CASSLGQGRFVNQPQHF. The CDR3 region has the DNA TGTGCCAGCAGCTTGGGGCAGGGACGATTTGTCAATCAGCCCCAGCATTTT.

The V call is TRBV6-5, the J call TRBJ2-1, with D unresolved. From germline, CDR1 is MNHEY and CDR2 SVGAGI. Trimming stripped 4 bases from V and 7 bases from J, with 8 bases between. There are 12 residues in the CDR3. CDR3 sequence: CASSFGWNEQFF. For the CDR3, the DNA is TGTGCCAGCAGTTTTGGGTGGAATGAGCAGTTCTTC.

V is TRBV28 and J is TRBJ2-5, with 7 bases lining up with TRBD2. The CDR3 spans 12 residues. With V trimmed by 8 bases and J by 4 bases, 4 bases remained unmatched. Germline V gene sequence: CDR1 MDHEN, CDR2 SYDVKM. The CDR3 DNA reads as TGTGCCAGCTCGACTAGCAGAGAGACCCAGTACTTC. It codes for CASSTSRETQYF.

The table lists this clonotype with a few counts. This sequence joins TRBV10-1 and TRBJ2-1, with TRBD2 as a possible D gene (7 bases). The CDR3 length is 16 residues. Between the trimmed V and J ends, which lost 3 bases and 10 bases, there was a span of 22 bases. Germline V gene data show CDR1 as WNHNN and CDR2 as SYGVQD (reference sequence). The CDR3 nucleotides are TGCGCCAGCAGTGAAGGGGGGGCGGGTTCAAGAGACGAGCAGTTCTTC. It encodes CASSEGGAGSRDEQFF.

The CDR3 DNA reads TGTGCCAGTAGTATACGACCCCGGGCTATACCCCAAGAGACCCAGTACTTC. Translation: CASSIRPRAIPQETQYF. V gene TRBV19 combines with J gene TRBJ2-5; D unclear. The CDR3 is 17 amino acids. Germline CDR1 and CDR2: LNHDA and SQIVND (reference sequence). Trimming pared 2 bases from V and 1 base from J, leaving 17 bases between.

The chain uses TRBV6-2 or TRBV6-3 and TRBJ1-5; tentatively, D is TRBD1 (5 bases). V lost 2 bases and J lost 3, with 14 bases in between. The CDR3 loop spans 16 amino acids. Germline V gene data show CDR1 as MNHEY and CDR2 as SVGEGT. Written as DNA, the CDR3 is TGTGCCAGCAGTTACAGGGGTAGAGGGCTCAATCAGCCCCAGCATTTT. It translates to CASSYRGRGLNQPQHF.

The J gene is TRBJ1-2, the V gene TRBV19, with TRBD1 identical over 8 bases. CDR1 is LNHDA, CDR2 SQIVND, per germline (reference sequence). Trimming removed 3 bases from V and 3 bases from J; junction bases left unmatched: 6. CDR3 length: 15 amino acids. CDR3 coding DNA: TGTGCCAGTAGTATGGAAGGACAGGGCCACTATGGCTACACCTTC. Amino acids: CASSMEGQGHYGYTF.

The chain joins TRBV20-1 to TRBJ2-3; no clear D gene. V gave up 5 bases and J gave up 6 bases, with 15 bases separating them. The CDR3 runs to 13 residues. The germline V gene encodes CDR1 DFQATT and CDR2 SNEGSKA (reference sequence). CDR3 nucleotide sequence: TGCAGTGCTCCCGCTGACGCTGGGGATACGCAGTATTTT. As protein: CSAPADAGDTQYF.

The chain is built from TRBV24-1 and TRBJ2-1; 13 bases map to TRBD2. Germline CDR1 KGHDR, CDR2 SFDVKD. Germline trimming cut 4 bases from V and 2 bases from J; bases unmatched to any gene: 4. CDR3 length: 17 amino acids. The CDR3 DNA reads as TGTGCCACCAGTGACCCTGGACTAGCGGGAGCCTACAATGAGCAGTTCTTC. It is translated as CATSDPGLAGAYNEQFF.

This chain's CDR3 is CSAYGTSRSYEQYF. CDR3 sequence (DNA): TGCAGTGCCTATGGGACTAGCAGGTCCTACGAGCAGTACTTC. This sequence joins TRBV20-1 and TRBJ2-7, with 9 bases matching TRBD2. Unmatched junction bases numbered 7, after V lost 6 bases and J lost 1 base. Germline V gene sequence: CDR1 DFQATT, CDR2 SNEGSKA (reference sequence). The CDR3 extends over 14 amino acids.

V gene TRBV19 combines with J gene TRBJ1-2, with 9 bases matching TRBD1. The junction had 10 bases not matched to a gene; V was cut back by 7 bases and J by 4 bases. Germline CDR1 is LNHDA and CDR2 is SQIVND (reference sequence). The CDR3 runs 15 residues. CDR3 loop: CASTPRDRAPYGYTF. CDR3 bases: TGTGCCAGTACCCCCAGGGACAGGGCACCCTATGGCTACACCTTC.